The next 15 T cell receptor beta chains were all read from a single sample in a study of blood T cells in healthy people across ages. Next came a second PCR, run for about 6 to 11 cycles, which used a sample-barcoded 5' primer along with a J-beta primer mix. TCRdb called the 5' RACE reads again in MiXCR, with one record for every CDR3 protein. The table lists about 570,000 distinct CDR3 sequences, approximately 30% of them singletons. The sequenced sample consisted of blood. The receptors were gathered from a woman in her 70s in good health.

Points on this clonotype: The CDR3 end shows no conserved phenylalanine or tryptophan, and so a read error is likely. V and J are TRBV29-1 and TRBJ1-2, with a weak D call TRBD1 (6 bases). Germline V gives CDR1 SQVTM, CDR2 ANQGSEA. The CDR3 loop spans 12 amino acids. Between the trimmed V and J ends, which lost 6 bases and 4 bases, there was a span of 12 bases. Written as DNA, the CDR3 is TGCAGCGTGGGGGGGACAAGCTATGGCTACACCCTC. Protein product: CSVGGTSYGYTL.

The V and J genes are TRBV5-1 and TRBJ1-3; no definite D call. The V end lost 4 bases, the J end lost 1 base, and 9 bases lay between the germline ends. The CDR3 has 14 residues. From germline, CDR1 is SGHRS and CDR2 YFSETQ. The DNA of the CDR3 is TGCGCCAGCAGCAACGACGGTTCTGGAAACACCATATATTTT. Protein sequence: CASSNDGSGNTIYF.

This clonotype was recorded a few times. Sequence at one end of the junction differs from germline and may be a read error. The CDR3 region is CASSSNRVSVF. CDR3 coding DNA: TGTGCCAGCAGCTCCAACAGGGTATCGGTCTTC. The J gene is TRBJ2-1, the V gene TRBV7-9; perhaps TRBD1 as D (6 bases). Germline CDR1 SEHNR, CDR2 FQNEAQ (reference sequence). This CDR3 contains 11 residues.

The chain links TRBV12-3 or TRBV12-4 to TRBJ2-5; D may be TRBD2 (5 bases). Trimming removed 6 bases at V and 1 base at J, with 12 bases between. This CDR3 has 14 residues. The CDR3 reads CASSPDYSQETQYF. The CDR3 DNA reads TGTGCCAGCAGCCCTGACTATTCCCAAGAGACCCAGTACTTC.

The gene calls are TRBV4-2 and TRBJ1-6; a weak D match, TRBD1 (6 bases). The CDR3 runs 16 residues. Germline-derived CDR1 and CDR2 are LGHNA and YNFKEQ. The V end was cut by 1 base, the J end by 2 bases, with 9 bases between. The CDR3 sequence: CASSQGGDTYNSPLHF. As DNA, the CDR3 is TGTGCCAGCAGCCAAGGAGGGGACACCTATAATTCACCCCTCCACTTT.

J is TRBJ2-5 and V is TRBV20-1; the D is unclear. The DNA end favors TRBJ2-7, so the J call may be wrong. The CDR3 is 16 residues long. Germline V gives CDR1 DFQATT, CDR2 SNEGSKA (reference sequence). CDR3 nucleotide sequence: TGCAGTGCCGCCCTATCTAGAACGTGGGGCTCCTACGAGCAGTACTTC. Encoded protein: CSAALSRTWGSYEQYF.

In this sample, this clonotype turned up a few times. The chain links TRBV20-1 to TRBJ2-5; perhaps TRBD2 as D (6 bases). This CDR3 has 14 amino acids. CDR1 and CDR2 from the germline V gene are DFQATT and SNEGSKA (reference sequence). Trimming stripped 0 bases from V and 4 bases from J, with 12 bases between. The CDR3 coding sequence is TGCAGTGCTAGAGATGAGCGGGTGGGAGAGACCCAGTACTTC. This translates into CSARDERVGETQYF.

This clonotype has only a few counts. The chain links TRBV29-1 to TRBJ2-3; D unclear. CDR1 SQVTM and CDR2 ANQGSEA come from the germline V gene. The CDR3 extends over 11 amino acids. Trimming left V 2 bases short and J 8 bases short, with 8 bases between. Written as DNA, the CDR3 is TGCAGCGTTGAACTGGCATCTACGCAGTATTTT. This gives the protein CSVELASTQYF.

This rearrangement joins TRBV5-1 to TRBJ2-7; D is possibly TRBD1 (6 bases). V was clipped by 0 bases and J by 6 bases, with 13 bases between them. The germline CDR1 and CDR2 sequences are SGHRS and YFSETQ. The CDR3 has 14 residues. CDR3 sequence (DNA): TGCGCCAGCAGCTTGGTAGGGGGAGTGAGCGAGCAGTACTTC. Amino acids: CASSLVGGVSEQYF.

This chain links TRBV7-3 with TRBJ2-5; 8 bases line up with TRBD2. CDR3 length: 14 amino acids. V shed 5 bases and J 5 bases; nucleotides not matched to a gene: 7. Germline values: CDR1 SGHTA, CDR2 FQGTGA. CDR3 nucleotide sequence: TGTGCCAGCAGCCAGAGTAGCGGGGACGAGACCCAGTACTTC. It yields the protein CASSQSSGDETQYF.

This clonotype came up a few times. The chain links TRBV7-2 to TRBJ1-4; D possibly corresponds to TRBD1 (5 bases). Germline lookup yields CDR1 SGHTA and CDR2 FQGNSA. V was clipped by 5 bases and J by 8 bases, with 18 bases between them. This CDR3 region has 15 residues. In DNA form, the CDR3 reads TGTGCCAGCAGCCCGGGACGGGGGTCTGGGGAAAAACTGTTTTTT. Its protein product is CASSPGRGSGEKLFF.

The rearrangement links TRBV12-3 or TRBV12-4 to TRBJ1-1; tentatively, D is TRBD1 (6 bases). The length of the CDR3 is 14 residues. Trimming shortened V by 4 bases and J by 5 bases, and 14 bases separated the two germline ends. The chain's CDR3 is CASSSQGRTTEAFF. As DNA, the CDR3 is TGTGCCAGCAGTTCACAGGGTCGAACAACTGAAGCTTTCTTT.

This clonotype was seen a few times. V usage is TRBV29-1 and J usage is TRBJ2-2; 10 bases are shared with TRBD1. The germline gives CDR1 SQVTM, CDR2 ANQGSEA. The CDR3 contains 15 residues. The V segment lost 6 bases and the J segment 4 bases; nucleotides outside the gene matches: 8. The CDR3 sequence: CSVRTGGMVTGELFF. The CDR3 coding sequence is TGCAGCGTCCGGACAGGGGGAATGGTCACCGGGGAGCTGTTTTTT.

Here the CDR3 DNA reads TGTGCCAGCAGCCGTTCACAGTTATGGACCGGGGAGCTGTTTTTT. It encodes CASSRSQLWTGELFF. The rearrangement joins TRBV9 to TRBJ2-2; D gene uncertain. Germline CDR1 SGDLS, CDR2 YYNGEE. V was trimmed by 4 bases and J by 5 bases, leaving 15 bases between them. The length of the CDR3 is 15 residues.

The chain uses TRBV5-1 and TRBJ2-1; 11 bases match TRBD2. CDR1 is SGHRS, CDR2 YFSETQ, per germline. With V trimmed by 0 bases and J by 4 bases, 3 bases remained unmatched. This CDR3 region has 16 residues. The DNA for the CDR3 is TGCGCCAGCAGCTTGGTTCCTAGCGGGGGGTACAATGAGCAGTTCTTC. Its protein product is CASSLVPSGGYNEQFF.